The T cell receptor beta chain under discussion was sequenced for a study of OX40 agonist ivuxolimab in advanced cancers. Trimming pared 7 bases from V and 4 bases from J, leaving 19 bases between. CDR3 length: 15 amino acids. Looked up from germline, CDR1 is MGHDK and CDR2 is SYGVNS. Concerning this clone: Its target is not known.

Study conclusions and caveats: Both CD4+ and CD8+ T cell populations in blood had undergone clonal expansion by week 6 at 0.1 to 3.0 mg/kg.

The repertoire was sequenced with immunoSEQ multiplex PCR; TCRdb's copy has only in-frame clones and lacks some. Of around 66,000 clones in the sample, 85% were seen once. This chain joins TRBV25-1 and TRBJ1-2; D possibly corresponds to TRBD1 (6 bases). The sequences come from CD4+ or CD8+ T cells sorted from blood, collected in a trial of the OX40 agonist ivuxolimab. This clonotype originated in an adult with an advanced solid tumor such as melanoma, head and neck, liver or kidney cancer. For the CDR3, the DNA is TGTGCCAGCATAGGGACCATCCAGGGGCGCTATGGCTACACCTTC. It encodes CASIGTIQGRYGYTF.